These T cell receptor beta chains were read from a single sample in a study of spatial heterogeneity in lung cancer. Using its own MiXCR run on the 5' RACE reads, TCRdb lists one record per CDR3 protein. The table has approximately 44,000 distinct CDR3 sequences, about 13% seen once; the top ten hold 55% to 70%. This sample comprised PBMCs, obtained at surgery. These receptors were taken from a male donor with early-stage non-small cell lung cancer. The CDR3 runs from the conserved cysteine through the conserved F or W. Fields, in order: D gene, clone size, V gene, J gene, CDR3 DNA, CDR3 protein. The D gene is left open where the match is weak. Not all rows give a size; the values are once, few, many and, for expanded clones, a class.

D: -
size: -
V: TRBV7-9
J: TRBJ2-4
DNA: TGTGCCAGCAGCTTAGCCCGGGCCATTCAGTACTTC
CDR3: CASSLARAIQYF

D: -
size: few
V: TRBV7-9
J: TRBJ2-3
DNA: TGTGCCAGCAGTCACTCGATTCGCACAGATACGCAGTATTTT
CDR3: CASSHSIRTDTQYF

D: -
size: many
V: TRBV29-1
J: TRBJ2-3
DNA: TGCAGCGTTTGGGTTAGCACAGATACGCAGTATTTT
CDR3: CSVWVSTDTQYF

D: -
size: -
V: TRBV20-1
J: TRBJ2-1
DNA: TGCAGTGCTAGAGATCGAGACAGGCCTCACAATGAGCAGTTCTTC
CDR3: CSARDRDRPHNEQFF

D: TRBD2
size: once
V: TRBV5-1
J: TRBJ2-2
DNA: TGCGCCAGCAGCTTGGCCGGCGGGAGAGGTACCGGGGAGCTGTTTTTT
CDR3: CASSLAGGRGTGELFF

D: -
size: -
V: TRBV11-2
J: TRBJ2-3
DNA: TGTGCCAGCACCCTAATGGGAACAGATACGCAGTATTTT
CDR3: CASTLMGTDTQYF

D: -
size: -
V: TRBV20-1
J: TRBJ1-6
DNA: TGCAGTGCTAGAGAGCAGGGGATGAATTCACCCCTCCACTTT
CDR3: CSAREQGMNSPLHF

D: TRBD2
size: few
V: TRBV7-2
J: TRBJ2-4
DNA: TGTGCCAGCAGCTTAGGGAGCGGGGAGAGACTGACCAAAAACATTCAGTACTTC
CDR3: CASSLGSGERLTKNIQYF

D: -
size: many
V: TRBV6-2/TRBV6-3
J: TRBJ2-5
DNA: TGTGCCAGCAGCCCGGGACTTACGGATGTGGAGACCCAGTACTTC
CDR3: CASSPGLTDVETQYF

D: -
size: few
V: TRBV5-1
J: TRBJ2-7
DNA: TGCGCCAGCAGCTTATTCGCAGGGCCAGGCGAGCAGTACTTC
CDR3: CASSLFAGPGEQYF

D: TRBD1
size: many
V: TRBV3-1
J: TRBJ1-5
DNA: TGTGCCAGCAGCCGGACAGGGGGCAATCAGCCCCAGCATTTT
CDR3: CASSRTGGNQPQHF

D: -
size: -
V: TRBV9
J: TRBJ2-5
DNA: TGTGCCAGCAGCGTTAGCGGTGAGACCCAGTACTTC
CDR3: CASSVSGETQYF

D: -
size: -
V: TRBV6-2/TRBV6-3
J: TRBJ1-5
DNA: TGTGCCAGCAGTTACGAAGGGTCAAAGGGGGGGATCGGCAATCAGCCCCAGCATTTT
CDR3: CASSYEGSKGGIGNQPQHF

D: -
size: -
V: TRBV7-2
J: TRBJ2-1
DNA: TGTGCCAGCGCCCCACCGAACACCCGGCAGTTCTTC
CDR3: CASAPPNTRQFF

D: -
size: many
V: TRBV7-9
J: TRBJ2-5
DNA: TGTGCCAGCAGCTTGGGCGGGTACCAAGAGACCCAGTACTTC
CDR3: CASSLGGYQETQYF

D: -
size: -
V: TRBV11-2
J: TRBJ2-3
DNA: TGTGCCAGCAGCTTAGGAGCAGGGGTGGTAGATACGCAGTATTTT
CDR3: CASSLGAGVVDTQYF

D: TRBD1
size: -
V: TRBV5-1
J: TRBJ1-2
DNA: TGCGCCAGCAGCTTGAGACAGGGGGCTAACTATGGCTACACCTTC
CDR3: CASSLRQGANYGYTF

D: TRBD2
size: few
V: TRBV7-2
J: TRBJ2-7
DNA: TGTGCCAGCAGCCGGGGACTAGTCTACGAGCAGTACTTC
CDR3: CASSRGLVYEQYF

D: -
size: -
V: TRBV7-7
J: TRBJ1-5
DNA: TGTGCTAGCAGCGCGGCGGGTGATCAGCCCCAGCATTTT
CDR3: CASSAAGDQPQHF

D: -
size: -
V: TRBV28
J: TRBJ1-5
DNA: TGTGCCAGCGGTCCGATCCTCCGGACAATGTTCCTTTATAGCAATCAGCCCCAGCATTTT
CDR3: CASGPILRTMFLYSNQPQHF

D: -
size: -
V: TRBV27
J: TRBJ2-5
DNA: TGTGCCAGCAAACTGGCCGATCAAGAGACCCAGTACTTC
CDR3: CASKLADQETQYF

D: -
size: -
V: TRBV9
J: TRBJ2-5
DNA: TGTGCCAGCAGCGTAAGGGCGGACCAAGAGACCCAGTACTTC
CDR3: CASSVRADQETQYF

D: -
size: -
V: TRBV18
J: TRBJ1-5
DNA: TGTGCCAGCTCACCGAGAGTGGACAGCAATCAGCCCCAGCATTTT
CDR3: CASSPRVDSNQPQHF

D: -
size: many
V: TRBV21-1
J: TRBJ2-1
DNA: TGTGCCAGCAGCAATAACGGCCTTTATGAGCAGTTCTTC
CDR3: CASSNNGLYEQFF

D: -
size: many
V: TRBV1
J: TRBJ2-1
DNA: TGCACCAGCAGCCAAGATCGAGAGACTAATTCCTACAATGAGCAGTTCTTC
CDR3: CTSSQDRETNSYNEQFF

D: TRBD1
size: many
V: TRBV7-9
J: TRBJ2-5
DNA: TGTGCCAGCAGCGGACAGGACGAAGAGACCCAGTACTTC
CDR3: CASSGQDEETQYF

D: -
size: many
V: TRBV27
J: TRBJ2-7
DNA: TGTGCCAGCAGTTTATCGGGGGTGATAAGATCCTACGAGCAGTACTTC
CDR3: CASSLSGVIRSYEQYF

D: TRBD1
size: few
V: TRBV4-3
J: TRBJ2-5
DNA: TGCGCCAGCAGCCAAGATTTACGCTCCGGGACAGGGGGAGAGACCCAGTACTTC
CDR3: CASSQDLRSGTGGETQYF

D: TRBD1
size: -
V: TRBV4-1
J: TRBJ1-5
DNA: TGCGCCAGCAGCTCAGACAGGGATCAGCCCCAGCATTTT
CDR3: CASSSDRDQPQHF

D: TRBD1
size: many
V: TRBV27
J: TRBJ1-2
DNA: TGTGCCAGCAGTTTAGACAGGGCTAACTATGGCTACACCTTC
CDR3: CASSLDRANYGYTF

D: -
size: -
V: TRBV11-2
J: TRBJ1-1
DNA: TGTGCCAGCAGCCCCAGTGGGGAAGGCAACACTGAAGCTTTCTTT
CDR3: CASSPSGEGNTEAFF

D: -
size: -
V: TRBV20-1
J: TRBJ1-2
DNA: TGCAGTGTAAACAAGAACTATGGCTACACCTTC
CDR3: CSVNKNYGYTF

D: -
size: many
V: TRBV4-2
J: TRBJ2-2
DNA: TGTGCCAGCAGCCAAGATCGTACGACAGGGAACACCGGGGAGCTGTTTTTT
CDR3: CASSQDRTTGNTGELFF

D: -
size: few
V: TRBV2
J: TRBJ1-2
DNA: TGTGCCAGCCACTACCGGGCCACTTTCTTC
CDR3: CASHYRATFF

D: -
size: -
V: TRBV10-3
J: TRBJ1-5
DNA: TGTGCCATCGCAGGGGTGGATCAGCCCCAGCATTTT
CDR3: CAIAGVDQPQHF

D: -
size: many
V: TRBV28
J: TRBJ1-4
DNA: TGTGCCAGCAGCTACCTTGGAGTGTCTAATGAAAAACTGTTTTTT
CDR3: CASSYLGVSNEKLFF

D: -
size: -
V: TRBV29-1
J: TRBJ2-1
DNA: TGCAGCGTTGTAAGGACCTCAAGCAGCAATGAGCAGTTCTTC
CDR3: CSVVRTSSSNEQFF

D: TRBD1
size: many
V: TRBV7-2
J: TRBJ1-4
DNA: TGTGCCAGCAGCCTGACCTTACAGGGGGCGGGTGAAAAACTGTTTTTT
CDR3: CASSLTLQGAGEKLFF

D: -
size: few
V: TRBV9
J: TRBJ2-3
DNA: TGTGCCAGCAGCGTAGCTAGGAGCACAGATACGCAGTATTTT
CDR3: CASSVARSTDTQYF

D: -
size: -
V: TRBV6-2/TRBV6-3
J: TRBJ1-1
DNA: TGTGCCAGCAGTTACGTCGGGCAGGACACTGAAGCTTTCTTT
CDR3: CASSYVGQDTEAFF

D: -
size: many
V: TRBV12-3/TRBV12-4
J: TRBJ2-2
DNA: TGTGCCAGCAGTTCGACAGGCGTCCCCGGGGAGCTGTTTTTT
CDR3: CASSSTGVPGELFF

D: -
size: few
V: TRBV4-2
J: TRBJ2-5
DNA: TGTGCCAGCAGCGGGAGTTCACAAGAGACCCAGTACTTC
CDR3: CASSGSSQETQYF

D: -
size: -
V: TRBV29-1
J: TRBJ1-4
DNA: TGCAGCGTTGCCTTGGAGCCCACTAATGAAAAACTGTTTTTT
CDR3: CSVALEPTNEKLFF

D: TRBD1
size: -
V: TRBV7-3
J: TRBJ2-7
DNA: TGTGCCAGCAGCCCGGGGACAGGGGTGCAGTACTTC
CDR3: CASSPGTGVQYF

D: -
size: -
V: TRBV7-6
J: TRBJ1-6
DNA: TGTGCCAGCAGTCAAGACAGAACCTATAATTCACCCCTCCACTTT
CDR3: CASSQDRTYNSPLHF